This paragraph covers one T cell receptor beta chain sequence. The data were obtained in a study of blood T cell repertoires in COVID-19. Whole-study context: Researchers got acute and convalescent COVID-19 samples from the United States, Italy and Spain. Sample material is recorded as cDNA or gDNA derived from T cells, B-cell-depleted T cells, or PBMCs.

The V gene lost 0 bases and the J gene lost 2 bases, with 11 bases spanning the gap. Germline V gene lookup returns CDR1 KGHSH and CDR2 LQKENI. The CDR3 spans 16 residues. Original processing methods: From reference gene primer amplification, estimates of nucleated cell counts were derived. The data were produced by immunoSEQ multiplex PCR, yet TCRdb's version contains in-frame clones alone and is incomplete. The DNA was the basis for D and trimming; V, J and clone size are from that table. The sample records roughly 140,000 clones, approximately 86% being singletons. The chain combines TRBV18 with TRBJ1-3; D not resolved. Input material: peripheral blood. This TCR derives from a woman between 35 and 50 years old with active or convalescent COVID-19. CDR3 sequence reads: CASSPPGSRTGNTIYF. The CDR3 bases are TGTGCCAGCTCACCACCTGGTAGCCGCACTGGAAACACCATATATTTT.